The clone carrying this T cell receptor beta chain appeared a few times. Its antigen is still unknown. The CDR3 length is 17 residues. Germline V CDR1 and CDR2: DFQATT, SNEGSKA (reference sequence). V shed 3 bases and J shed 9 bases, with 27 bases lying between them. The sample comes from a study of T-cell memory formation after mild COVID-19. Study overall: The TCR clusters were mostly specific to one donor. General study points: From day 15 to 85, contracting clones were balanced between CD4 and CD8, whereas later expanders leaned toward CD4+.

TCRdb re-called the 5' RACE reads through MiXCR, storing one row per CDR3 protein. The data contain a few hundred thousand distinct CDR3 sequences, 20% to 25% of them singletons. Sequences were obtained from PBMCs or a T cell subset sorted from them (not recorded which). The chain recombines TRBV20-1 with TRBJ1-5; no firm D call. The source is a young man who had mild COVID-19 (a few samples of this study predate the infection). Cell type and time point are not known. CDR3 residues: CSARPPRWAPGPRPQHF. CDR3 bases: TGCAGTGCTAGGCCTCCTAGGTGGGCTCCTGGGCCCCGGCCCCAGCATTTT.